This T cell receptor (beta chain) is drawn from a study of shared clonotypes between healthy human individuals (dated by TCRdb to 2019 to 2021). Regarding the research as a whole: A couple of women and a few men aged 18 to 49 years were included in the cohort. Between about 0.9 and 10 billion PBMCs per donor were obtained by leukapheresis. Different laboratories and diverse techniques were used to prepare libraries and sequence TCR repertoires, to increase sequencing depth and limit assay-specific biases. For each donor, CD4 naive and CD4 memory were each run on three plates, CD8 naive on two plates, and CD8 memory on one plate. To estimate repertoire size and how much clonotype sharing occurs between individuals, the study deeply sequenced the blood TCR repertoires of 5 or 6 healthy adults. The study at large found these results: Clonotypes shared by all four sorted-subset donors showed higher generation probabilities than non-shared clonotypes. Pairwise subsampling led to the expectation that sequencing depth would affect the degree of clonotype sharing among donors. Only blood was sampled, and tissue TCR repertoires likely differ from those in blood. Sharing across a handful of donors was observed for approximately 5% of naive CD4, less than 4% of naive CD8, 2% to 2.5% of memory CD4, and approximately 0.41% of memory CD8 clonotypes. The small number of donors limited the genetic and exposure-history diversity represented. Naive subsets generally had larger estimated clonotype richness than memory subsets did. Rarefaction of sorted-subset datasets indicated incomplete sequencing despite the large sequencing depth.

There are 15 amino acids in the CDR3, from cysteine to phenylalanine inclusive. Left in the record is the CDR3 DNA by itself, 45 bases read in frame from the first base. CDR1 and CDR2 are drawn from the germline V gene: MDHEN, SYDVKM. Trimming removed 6 bases from V and 6 bases from J, leaving 20 bases between the germline ends. Points on this clone: Its antigen specificity is not known. Base qualities were left out, and no much larger clone turns up one base away.

Using the deep immunoSEQ assay, multiplex PCR amplified TCR CDR3 regions from genomic DNA. Extracted genomic DNA from each cell subset was spread evenly across all wells of several immunoSEQ 96-well plates, with each plate serving as a replicate. Each replicate PCR for sorted subsets received roughly 0.2 ug genomic DNA, equal to 28,000 or so T cell genomes. Purified libraries were measured with a Qubit 3.0 fluorometer, size-checked on a Bioanalyzer 2100, and measured again with the KAPA Library Quantification kit. Every immunoSEQ 96-well plate was sequenced on a separate single-read 150-cycle Illumina NextSeq 550 flow cell. Per the source publication's procedure: The immunoSEQ output contained only junctional sequences without quality scores, so filtering could not match that applied to full-length reads. To assign V/J genes and CDR3, sequences were annotated using PyIR, a Python wrapper for IgBLAST v1.9, with IMGT germline references. Any read was removed if the V/J assignment was weak (E-value above 1e-6), the CDR3 was missing, or the read contained stop codons, out-of-frame junctions, or ambiguous translated residues. V3J clonotypes were defined as sequences sharing an identical inferred V gene, J gene, and CDR3 amino acid sequence. The percentage overlap between two repertoires was calculated by dividing the number of shared unique clonotypes by the size of the smaller repertoire. Repertoire richness was assessed with RTK rarefaction, the Chao1 estimator, and Recon v2.1 estimates of unobserved clonotypes. For all TCRbeta clonotypes obtained by the gDNA method from a handful of donors, generation probabilities were computed with OLGA. In its TCRdb copy, this immuneACCESS table keeps in-frame sequences only and misses some clones. Where compared with another copy, unresolved V genes explain less than half of these, and the others have no known cause. D and trimming were read from the DNA, whereas the V and J calls and clone size are those reported in that table. The sample includes 1 million to 1.2 million clones, with around three quarters observed a single time. The top ten clonotypes cover approximately 0.9% of the sample.

Healthy HIV-negative adults with no recently reported acute infections or vaccinations were included as donors. Only Caucasian adults living in Nashville, Tennessee, USA were represented among the donors. Magnetic negative selection was used to enrich CD4+ T cells, after which naive cells were positively selected on CD45RA and the negative fraction became the memory subset. After blood collection by leukapheresis, PBMCs were isolated using Ficoll-Histopaque density gradient centrifugation and then cryopreserved in the vapor phase of liquid nitrogen. Purity and quantity of every magnetically sorted T cell population were checked by analytical flow cytometry. Each sorted fraction had its genomic DNA isolated and then quantified by UV absorbance on a Nanodrop 2000c.

This sequence uses TRBV28 and TRBJ2-5; the D gene assignment is ambiguous. This TCR derives from a man aged 18 to 29 in good health. Some clones in this sample may be carry-over from other donors' samples. Specimen: memory CD4+ T cells from PBMCs. Explained via the paper, the cell subset or site label denotes: CD45RA-negative fraction. The bases are TGTGCCAGCAGATCAGGCCAGGCGCAAGTGAAGACCCAGTACTTC. Its coded protein is CASRSGQAQVKTQYF.